Shown below are 19 T cell receptor beta chains from a single sample sequenced in a study of molecular identifiers for immune sequencing clone quantification. TCRdb called the PCR reads again in MiXCR, with one record for every CDR3 protein. This table holds tens of thousands of distinct CDR3 sequences, roughly 20% found once. The material sequenced was naive CD8+ T cells from blood, with Jurkat cell RNA spiked in. Subset described: FACS-sorted CD8+CD4-CCR7+CD45RA+ naive T cells. These TCRs come from a human donor in good health. Some libraries in this study had Jurkat cell RNA spiked in.

This sequence joins TRBV27 and TRBJ2-7; 7 bases match TRBD1. Germline-derived CDR1 and CDR2 are MNHEY and SMNVEV (reference sequence). This CDR3 is built from 14 residues. The ends lost 3 bases at V and 3 bases at J; junction bases unmatched: 5. The CDR3 loop reads CASSFRGQYYEQYF. CDR3 nucleotide sequence: TGTGCCAGCAGTTTCAGGGGACAGTACTACGAGCAGTACTTC.

This clonotype was seen once. Given a much more abundant clone one base away, this may be a read error. The chain is built from TRBV4-1 and TRBJ2-1; possibly TRBD1 for D (6 bases). CDR1 and CDR2 from the germline V gene are MGHRA and YSYEKL. This CDR3 contains 15 residues. This CDR3 reads CVSSQTGSSYNEQFF. CDR3 bases: TGCGTCAGCAGCCAGACAGGAAGCTCCTACAATGAGCAGTTCTTC.

At least ten counts were recorded for this clonotype. This rearrangement joins TRBV7-9 to TRBJ2-1, with D perhaps being TRBD1 or TRBD2 (5 bases each). The germline gives CDR1 SEHNR, CDR2 FQNEAQ (reference sequence). V lost 4 bases, J lost 2 bases, and 18 bases lay in between. This CDR3 has 17 amino acids. The CDR3, as DNA: TGTGCCAGCAGCTCCACCACCGGGACCGATCCCTACAATGAGCAGTTCTTC. Translating gives CASSSTTGTDPYNEQFF.

The table lists this clonotype with many counts. DNA for the CDR3: TGTGCCAGCAGTGTTGCCCCGAGGCAGCCCCAGCATTTT. Its translation is CASSVAPRQPQHF. The chain is built from TRBV6-4 and TRBJ1-5; D uncertain. The CDR3 loop spans 13 amino acids. Germline V gene lookup returns CDR1 MRHNA and CDR2 SNTAGT. Trimming took off 4 bases at V and 7 bases at J, with 11 bases between the two ends.

The chain is built from TRBV7-6 and TRBJ1-1; D not resolved. Deletions cut 4 bases from V and 1 base from J, with 7 bases between. This CDR3 region has 13 residues. Per germline, CDR1 SGHVS and CDR2 FNYEAQ. The DNA for the CDR3 is TGTGCCAGCAGCTCCGGTGCGAACACTGAAGCTTTCTTT. Protein product: CASSSGANTEAFF. The variable domain in full, with the rest retrieved from reference TRBV7-6 and TRBJ1-1, is GAGVSQSPRYKVTKRGQDVALRCDPISGHVSLYWYRQALGQGPEFLTYFNYEAQQDKSGLPNDRFSAERPEGSISTLTIQRTEQRDSAMYRCASSSGANTEAFFGQGTRLTVV.

This clonotype was recorded many times. The V and J genes are TRBV20-1 and TRBJ1-3; 9 bases align to TRBD1. Germline V lookup: CDR1 DFQATT, CDR2 SNEGSKA (reference sequence). The CDR3 loop spans 17 amino acids. Germline trimming cut 4 bases from V and 0 bases from J; bases unmatched to any gene: 10. The CDR3 protein is CSAKDRGRASSGNTIYF. DNA for the CDR3: TGCAGTGCTAAGGACAGGGGTCGAGCAAGCTCTGGAAACACCATATATTTT.

This clonotype was seen repeatedly, ten times or more. The V and J genes are TRBV20-1 and TRBJ1-2; D unclear. V lost 1 base and J lost 1, with 16 bases in between. This CDR3 comprises 16 residues. Germline loops: CDR1 DFQATT, CDR2 SNEGSKA (reference sequence). The CDR3 sequence: CSARVGERSYNYGYTF. Here the CDR3 DNA reads TGCAGTGCTAGAGTTGGGGAAAGGAGCTATAACTATGGCTACACCTTC.

This clonotype turned up a few times. The rearrangement joins TRBV29-1 to TRBJ2-1, with no clear D. The CDR3 is 10 amino acids. CDR1 and CDR2 (germline): SQVTM, ANQGSEA. The ends were cut back, 6 bases at V and 5 bases at J, with 5 bases in the middle. The CDR3 region is CSVDNNEQFF. DNA of the CDR3: TGCAGCGTGGATAACAATGAGCAGTTCTTC.

The table lists this clonotype with many counts. The chain joins TRBV7-9 to TRBJ2-3; D not certain. Germline assignment: CDR1 SEHNR and CDR2 FQNEAQ (reference sequence). CDR3 length equals 12 residues. Trimming pared 5 bases from V and 4 bases from J, leaving 7 bases between. The CDR3 sequence: CASSPSPDTQYF. DNA of the CDR3: TGTGCCAGCAGCCCAAGCCCAGATACGCAGTATTTT. Supplemented by reference TRBV7-9 and TRBJ2-3, the full variable domain reads DTGVSQNPRHKITKRGQNVTFRCDPISEHNRLYWYRQTLGQGPEFLTYFQNEAQLEKSRLLSDRFSAERPKGSFSTLEIQRTEQGDSAMYLCASSPSPDTQYFGPGTRLTVL.

This clonotype is categorized as medium-sized. The rearrangement links TRBV6-6 to TRBJ2-7; D gene ambiguous. From germline, CDR1 is MNHNY and CDR2 SVGAGI (reference sequence). The CDR3 extends over 12 amino acids. The V end was cut by 2 bases, the J end by 6 bases, with 8 bases between. CDR3 coding DNA: TGTGCCAGCAGTTACAGTGGGTCCGAGCAGTACTTC. It translates to CASSYSGSEQYF.

The V gene is TRBV6-1, the J gene TRBJ2-1; weak D call: TRBD2 (5 bases). This CDR3 comprises 13 residues. CDR1 is MNHNS, CDR2 SASEGT, per germline. Trimming took 5 bases from V and 4 from J, leaving 9 bases between them. The CDR3 is CASSQTIYNEQFF. The CDR3, as DNA: TGTGCCAGCAGTCAGACTATTTACAATGAGCAGTTCTTC.

Worth noting for this clonotype: Sequence at one end of the junction differs from germline and may be a read error. The V and J genes are TRBV7-8 and TRBJ2-1; D uncertain. This CDR3 has 16 amino acids. Germline CDR1 SGHVS, CDR2 FQNEAQ. CDR3 in amino acids: CASSLTTPISYDERFF. The DNA for the CDR3 is TGTGCCAGCAGCCTCACAACACCGATTTCCTACGATGAGCGGTTCTTC.

This clonotype was counted a few times. The chain recombines TRBV11-2 with TRBJ2-2; D is uncertain. Germline values: CDR1 SGHAT, CDR2 FQNNGV. The germline V and J ends were trimmed by 1 base and 6 bases, with 6 bases remaining between them. The CDR3 runs 13 residues. This chain's CDR3 is CASSLGSSGELFF. The CDR3 region has the DNA TGTGCCAGCAGCTTAGGATCGTCCGGGGAGCTGTTTTTT.

Of note for this clonotype: A read error is possible here, since a much larger clone lies one base away. V usage is TRBV27 and J usage is TRBJ2-7; D possibly corresponds to TRBD2 (5 bases). The CDR3 spans 13 residues. V was pared by 5 bases and J by 5 bases, with 13 bases between. CDR1 is MNHEY, CDR2 SMNVEV, per germline (reference sequence). CDR3 coding DNA: TGTGCCAGCAGTCAGAGCGGAAGCCACGAGCAGTACTTC. The encoded protein is CASSQSGSHEQYF.

A word on this clonotype: A much more abundant neighbour one base away suggests this may be a read error. This sequence joins TRBV7-9 and TRBJ2-3; D is possibly TRBD2 (6 bases). Looked up from germline, CDR1 is SEHNR and CDR2 is FQNEAQ (reference sequence). This CDR3 region has 15 residues. CDR3 protein: CASSRGYTSTDAQYF. CDR3 nucleotides: TGTGCCAGCAGCCGGGGTTATACTAGCACAGATGCGCAGTATTTT.

This clonotype occurred many times. The genes are TRBV20-1 and TRBJ2-5, with a tentative D call TRBD2 (6 bases). The CDR3 has 14 amino acids. The germline V gene has CDR1 DFQATT and CDR2 SNEGSKA (reference sequence). Deletions cut 3 bases from V and 4 bases from J, with 15 bases between. The CDR3 DNA follows: TGCAGTGCTAGTCGCGGGACCGGGGGAGAGACCCAGTACTTC. It yields the protein CSASRGTGGETQYF.

J is TRBJ2-7 and V is TRBV6-6; D uncertain. Trimming stripped 3 bases from V and 6 bases from J, with 9 bases between. CDR1 MNHNY and CDR2 SVGAGI come from the germline V gene (reference sequence). This CDR3 spans 12 amino acids. The CDR3 bases are TGTGCCAGCAGTTATATCCCCCCCGAGCAGTACTTC. It is translated as CASSYIPPEQYF.

This chain links TRBV5-4 with TRBJ2-1, with 10 bases aligning to TRBD2. The CDR3 extends over 16 amino acids. The germline CDR1 and CDR2 sequences are SGHNT and YYREEE (reference sequence). J gave up 9 bases and V 4 bases, and 13 bases lay outside the gene matches. CDR3 bases: TGTGCCAGCAGCCCCCTCCCCCTAGCGGGGGAAGGTGAGCAGTTCTTC. It encodes CASSPLPLAGEGEQFF.

Note on this clonotype: A clone one base away is much larger, so this may be a read error. It is likely a read error, because the conserved phenylalanine at the end of the CDR3 is missing. The chain carries TRBV28 and TRBJ2-5, with D hard to call. The germline V and J ends were trimmed by 2 bases and 7 bases, with 8 bases remaining between them. The V gene's germline CDR1 is MDHEN and CDR2 SYDVKM. The CDR3 spans 12 residues. The CDR3 is CASSLNRGTQYL. The DNA for the CDR3 is TGTGCCAGCAGTTTAAACAGAGGGACCCAGTACCTC.